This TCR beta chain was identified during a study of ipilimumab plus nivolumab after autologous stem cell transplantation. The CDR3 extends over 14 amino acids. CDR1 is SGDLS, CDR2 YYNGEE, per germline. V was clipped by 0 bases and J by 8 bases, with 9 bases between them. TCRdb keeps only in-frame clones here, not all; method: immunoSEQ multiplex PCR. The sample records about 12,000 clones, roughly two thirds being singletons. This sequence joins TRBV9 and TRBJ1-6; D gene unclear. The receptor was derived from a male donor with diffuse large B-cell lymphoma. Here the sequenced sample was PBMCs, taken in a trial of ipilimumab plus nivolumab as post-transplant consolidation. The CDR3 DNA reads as TGTGCCAGCAGCGTAGGAGATACCCATTCACCCCTCCACTTT. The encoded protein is CASSVGDTHSPLHF.